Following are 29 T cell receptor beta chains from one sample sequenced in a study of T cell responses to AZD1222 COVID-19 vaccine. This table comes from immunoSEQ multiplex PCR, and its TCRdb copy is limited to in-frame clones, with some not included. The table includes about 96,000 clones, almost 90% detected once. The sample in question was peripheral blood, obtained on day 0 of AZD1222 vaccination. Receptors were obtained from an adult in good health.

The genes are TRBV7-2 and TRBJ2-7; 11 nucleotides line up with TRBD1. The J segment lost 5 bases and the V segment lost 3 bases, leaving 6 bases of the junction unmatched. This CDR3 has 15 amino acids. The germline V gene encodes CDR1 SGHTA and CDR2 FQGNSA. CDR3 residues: CASSLVRTGGDEQYF. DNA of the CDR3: TGTGCCAGCAGCTTGGTTAGGACAGGGGGCGACGAGCAGTACTTC.

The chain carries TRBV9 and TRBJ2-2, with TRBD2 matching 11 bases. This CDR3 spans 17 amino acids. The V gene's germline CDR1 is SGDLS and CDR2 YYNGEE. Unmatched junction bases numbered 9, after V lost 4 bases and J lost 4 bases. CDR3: CASSSLTSGTSTGELFF. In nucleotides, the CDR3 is TGTGCCAGCAGCTCTTTGACTAGCGGGACTAGCACCGGGGAGCTGTTTTTT.

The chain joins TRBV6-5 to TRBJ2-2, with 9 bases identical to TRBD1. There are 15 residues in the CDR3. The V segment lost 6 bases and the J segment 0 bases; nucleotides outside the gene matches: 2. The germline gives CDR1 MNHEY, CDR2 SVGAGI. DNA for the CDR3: TGTGCCAGCAGCCGACAGGGGGCGAACACCGGGGAGCTGTTTTTT. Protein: CASSRQGANTGELFF.

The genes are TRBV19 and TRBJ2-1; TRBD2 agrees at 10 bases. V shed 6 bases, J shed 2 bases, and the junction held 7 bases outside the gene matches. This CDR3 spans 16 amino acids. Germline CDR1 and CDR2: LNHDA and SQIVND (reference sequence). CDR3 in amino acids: CASSAPTSGTYNEQFF. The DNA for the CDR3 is TGTGCCAGTAGCGCCCCAACTAGCGGGACCTACAATGAGCAGTTCTTC.

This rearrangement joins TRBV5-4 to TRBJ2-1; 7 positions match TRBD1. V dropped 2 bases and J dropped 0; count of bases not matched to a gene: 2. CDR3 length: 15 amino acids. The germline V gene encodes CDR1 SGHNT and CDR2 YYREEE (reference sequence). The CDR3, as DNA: TGTGCCAGCAGCTTAGACAGGGCCTCCTACAATGAGCAGTTCTTC. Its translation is CASSLDRASYNEQFF.

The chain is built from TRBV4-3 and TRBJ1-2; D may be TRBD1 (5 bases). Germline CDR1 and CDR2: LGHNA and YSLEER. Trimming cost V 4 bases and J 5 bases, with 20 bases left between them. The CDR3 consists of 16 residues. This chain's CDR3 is CASSPTRDLGHYGYTF. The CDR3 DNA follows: TGCGCCAGCAGCCCAACCCGGGATTTGGGGCATTATGGCTACACCTTC.

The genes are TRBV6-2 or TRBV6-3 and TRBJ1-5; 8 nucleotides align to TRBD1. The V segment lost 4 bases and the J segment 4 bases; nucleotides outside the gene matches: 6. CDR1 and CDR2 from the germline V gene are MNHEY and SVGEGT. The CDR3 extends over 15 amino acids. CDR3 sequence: CASSSRDRPNQPQHF. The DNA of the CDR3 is TGTGCCAGCAGTTCCCGGGACAGGCCGAATCAGCCCCAGCATTTT.

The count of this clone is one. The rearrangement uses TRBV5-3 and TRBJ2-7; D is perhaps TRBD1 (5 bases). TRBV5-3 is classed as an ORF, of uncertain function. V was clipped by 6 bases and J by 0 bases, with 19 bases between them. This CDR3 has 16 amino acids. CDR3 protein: CARIQTRDRDSYEQYF. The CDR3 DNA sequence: TGTGCCAGAATCCAAACCCGAGACAGAGACTCCTACGAGCAGTACTTC.

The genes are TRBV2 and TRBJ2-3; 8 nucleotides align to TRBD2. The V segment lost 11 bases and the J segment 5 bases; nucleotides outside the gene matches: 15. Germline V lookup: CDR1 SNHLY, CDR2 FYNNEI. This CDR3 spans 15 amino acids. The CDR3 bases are TGTGCCGGCTCCAGGGGTAGCGGGGTTGGAGATACGCAGTATTTT. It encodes CAGSRGSGVGDTQYF.

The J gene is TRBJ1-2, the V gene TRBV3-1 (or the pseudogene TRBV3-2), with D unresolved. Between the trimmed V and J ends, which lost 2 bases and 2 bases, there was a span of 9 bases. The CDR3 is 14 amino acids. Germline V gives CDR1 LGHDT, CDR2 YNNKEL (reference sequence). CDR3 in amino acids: CASSQSTGNYGYTF. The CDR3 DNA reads TGTGCCAGCAGCCAATCGACCGGAAACTATGGCTACACCTTC.

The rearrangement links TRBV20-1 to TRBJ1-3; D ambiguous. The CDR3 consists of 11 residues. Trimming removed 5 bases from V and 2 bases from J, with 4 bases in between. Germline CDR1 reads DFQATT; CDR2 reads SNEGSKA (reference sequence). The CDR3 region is CSAQTGNTIYF. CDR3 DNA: TGCAGTGCTCAAACTGGAAACACCATATATTTT.

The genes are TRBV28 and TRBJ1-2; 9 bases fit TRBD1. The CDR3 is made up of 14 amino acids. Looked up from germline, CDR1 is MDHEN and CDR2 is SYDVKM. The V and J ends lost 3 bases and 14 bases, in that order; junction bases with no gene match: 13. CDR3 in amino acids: CASSFNPGQGDQTF. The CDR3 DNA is TGTGCCAGCAGTTTTAACCCGGGACAGGGAGATCAAACCTTC.

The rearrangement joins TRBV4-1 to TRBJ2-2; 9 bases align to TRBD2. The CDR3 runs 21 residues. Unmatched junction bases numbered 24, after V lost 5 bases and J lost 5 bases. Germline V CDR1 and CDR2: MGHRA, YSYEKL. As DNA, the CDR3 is TGCGCCAGCAGCGGGCAGGGGATGGGTCGCCGAGCTAGCGGGGCTACCGGGGAGCTGTTTTTT. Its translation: CASSGQGMGRRASGATGELFF.

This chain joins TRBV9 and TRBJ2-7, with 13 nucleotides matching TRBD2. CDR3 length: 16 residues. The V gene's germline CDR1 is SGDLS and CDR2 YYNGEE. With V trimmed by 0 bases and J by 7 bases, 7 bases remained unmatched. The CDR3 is CASSVGGGGLAGEQYF. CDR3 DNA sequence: TGTGCCAGCAGCGTAGGAGGAGGGGGACTAGCGGGAGAGCAGTACTTC.

DNA of the CDR3: TGCGCCAGCAGCCCCACCGGGACAGGGTATCCAGATACGCAGTATTTT. Amino acids: CASSPTGTGYPDTQYF. V and J are TRBV5-1 and TRBJ2-3; TRBD1 aligns across 9 bases. Germline V lookup: CDR1 SGHRS, CDR2 YFSETQ. V dropped 4 bases and J dropped 4; count of bases not matched to a gene: 10. The CDR3 extends over 16 amino acids.

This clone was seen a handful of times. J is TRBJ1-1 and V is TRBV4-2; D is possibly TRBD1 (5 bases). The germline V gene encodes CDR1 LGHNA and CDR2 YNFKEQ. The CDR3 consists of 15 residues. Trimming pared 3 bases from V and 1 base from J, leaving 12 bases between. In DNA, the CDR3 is TGTGCCAGCAGCCAGATGGGGACTGCGAACACTGAAGCTTTCTTT. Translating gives CASSQMGTANTEAFF.

The CDR3 loop is CASSQGGAHTEAFF. CDR3 DNA: TGTGCCAGCAGCCAAGGGGGGGCCCACACTGAAGCTTTCTTT. The chain combines TRBV4-2 with TRBJ1-1, with TRBD1 as a possible D gene (6 bases). With 1 base removed from V and 3 bases from J, the gap between germline ends came to 9 bases. CDR1 is LGHNA and CDR2 is YNFKEQ in the germline V gene. The CDR3 is 14 residues long.

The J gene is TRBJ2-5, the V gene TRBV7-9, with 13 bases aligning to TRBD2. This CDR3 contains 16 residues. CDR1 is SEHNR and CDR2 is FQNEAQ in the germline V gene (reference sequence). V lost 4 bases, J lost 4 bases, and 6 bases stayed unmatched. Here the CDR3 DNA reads TGTGCCAGCAGCTCGGGACTAGCGGGGCCGGGAGAGACCCAGTACTTC. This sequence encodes CASSSGLAGPGETQYF.

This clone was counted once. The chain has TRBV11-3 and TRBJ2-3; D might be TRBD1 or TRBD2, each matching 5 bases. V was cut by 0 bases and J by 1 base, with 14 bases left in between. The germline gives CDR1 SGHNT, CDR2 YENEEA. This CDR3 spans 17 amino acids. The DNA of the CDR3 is TGTGCCAGCAGCTTAGATTTTTCCGGGGCGGGCACAGATACGCAGTATTTT. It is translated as CASSLDFSGAGTDTQYF.

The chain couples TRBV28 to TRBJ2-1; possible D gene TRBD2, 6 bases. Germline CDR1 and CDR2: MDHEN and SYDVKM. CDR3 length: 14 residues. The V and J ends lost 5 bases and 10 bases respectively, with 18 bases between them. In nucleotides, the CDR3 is TGTGCCAGCAGTCTCCTCATTAGCGGAAGCGAGCAGTTCTTC. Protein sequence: CASSLLISGSEQFF.

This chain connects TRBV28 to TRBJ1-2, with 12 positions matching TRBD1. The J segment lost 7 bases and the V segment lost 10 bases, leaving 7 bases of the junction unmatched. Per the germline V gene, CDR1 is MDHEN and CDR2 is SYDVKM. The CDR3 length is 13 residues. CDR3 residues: CATGQGAPIGYTF. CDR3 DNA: TGTGCCACGGGACAGGGGGCGCCGATTGGCTACACCTTC.

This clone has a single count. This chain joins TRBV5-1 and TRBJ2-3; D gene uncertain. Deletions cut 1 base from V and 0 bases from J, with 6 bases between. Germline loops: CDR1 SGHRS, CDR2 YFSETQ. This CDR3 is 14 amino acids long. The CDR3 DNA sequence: TGCGCCAGCAGCTTGACAGTGAGCACAGATACGCAGTATTTT. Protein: CASSLTVSTDTQYF.

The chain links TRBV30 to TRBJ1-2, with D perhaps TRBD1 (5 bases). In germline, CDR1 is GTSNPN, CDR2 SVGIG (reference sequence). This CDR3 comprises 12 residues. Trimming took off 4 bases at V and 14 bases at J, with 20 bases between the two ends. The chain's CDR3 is CAWTSTGVNFTF. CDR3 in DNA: TGTGCCTGGACCTCCACGGGGGTCAATTTTACCTTC.

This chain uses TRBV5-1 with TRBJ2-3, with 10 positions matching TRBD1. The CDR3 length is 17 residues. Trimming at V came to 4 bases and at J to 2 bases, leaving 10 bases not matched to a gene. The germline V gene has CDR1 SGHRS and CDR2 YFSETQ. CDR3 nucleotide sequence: TGCGCCAGCAGCCCCGGGACAGGGGTCTCTAACACAGATACGCAGTATTTT. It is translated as CASSPGTGVSNTDTQYF.

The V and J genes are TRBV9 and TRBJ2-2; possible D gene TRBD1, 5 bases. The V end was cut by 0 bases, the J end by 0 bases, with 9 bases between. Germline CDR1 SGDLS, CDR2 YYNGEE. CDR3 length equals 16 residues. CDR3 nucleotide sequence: TGTGCCAGCAGCGTAGCAAACAGGCCGAACACCGGGGAGCTGTTTTTT. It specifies CASSVANRPNTGELFF. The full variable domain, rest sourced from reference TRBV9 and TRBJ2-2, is DSGVTQTPKHLITATGQRVTLRCSPRSGDLSVYWYQQSLDQGLQFLIQYYNGEERAKGNILERFSAQQFPDLHSELNLSSLELGDSALYFCASSVANRPNTGELFFGEGSRLTVL.

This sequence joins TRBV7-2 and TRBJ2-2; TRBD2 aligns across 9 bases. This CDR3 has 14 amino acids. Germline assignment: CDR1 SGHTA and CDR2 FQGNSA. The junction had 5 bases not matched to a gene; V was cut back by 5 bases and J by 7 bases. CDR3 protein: CASSGTSWGGELFF. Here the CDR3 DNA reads TGTGCCAGCAGCGGGACTAGCTGGGGCGGGGAGCTGTTTTTT.

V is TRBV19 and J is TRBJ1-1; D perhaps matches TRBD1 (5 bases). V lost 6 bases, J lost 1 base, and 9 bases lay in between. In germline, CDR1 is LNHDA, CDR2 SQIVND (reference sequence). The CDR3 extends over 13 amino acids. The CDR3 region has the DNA TGTGCCAGTAGGGTACAGGCGAACACTGAAGCTTTCTTT. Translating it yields CASRVQANTEAFF.

CDR3 protein: CASSLQTGRSYEQYF. The CDR3 nucleotides read TGTGCCAGCAGCCTCCAGACAGGGAGGTCCTACGAGCAGTACTTC. The chain is built from TRBV7-2 and TRBJ2-7; possibly TRBD1 for D (7 bases). This CDR3 contains 15 residues. Germline V gives CDR1 SGHTA, CDR2 FQGNSA. V was trimmed by 5 bases and J by 1 base, leaving 15 bases between them.

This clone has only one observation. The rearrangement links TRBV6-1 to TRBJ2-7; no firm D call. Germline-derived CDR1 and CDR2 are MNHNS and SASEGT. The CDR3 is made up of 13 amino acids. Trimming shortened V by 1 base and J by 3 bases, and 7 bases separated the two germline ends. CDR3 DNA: TGTGCCAGCAGTGAAGGGAAGAGCTACGAGCAGTACTTC. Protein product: CASSEGKSYEQYF.